This record concerns one T cell receptor (beta chain) sequence. Its binding antigen is unknown. No base quality information exists; no much larger clone differs at one position. TCRbeta CDR3 regions were amplified from genomic DNA using the immunoSEQ Assay, a bias-controlled multiplex PCR. Per the source publication's procedure: Within the assay, amplification of reference gene primers was used to estimate how many nucleated cells each sample contained. Sequence reads were collapsed and filtered to measure the absolute abundance of every unique TCRbeta CDR3 rearrangement. For each sample, productive Simpson clonality was calculated as the square root of Simpson's diversity index across productive rearrangements. TCRdb's version of the immuneACCESS table is confined to in-frame rearrangements and falls short of the full clone set. An unresolved V gene accounts for under half of the shortfall where checked; the remainder is of unknown origin. Clone size and V and J calls were adopted from that table, with D and trimming inferred from the DNA. The sample table contains 250,000 or so clones; only one count was recorded for around four fifths of them. The ten largest account for 6% to 7% of the sample.

This sample is drawn from a study of blood T cell repertoires in COVID-19 (dated by TCRdb to 2018 to 2021). Study-level background: Collaborator samples came from the United States, Italy and Spain and covered acute and convalescent phases of COVID-19. Subjects who had been exposed to COVID-19, were actively infected with it, or had recovered from it provided the deeply sampled blood TCRbeta repertoires that made up the dataset. The samples were drawn from two sources: the first 160 participants of the ongoing ImmuneRACE study, and 1,200 or so subjects contributed by 6 global collaborators. Sample metadata almost always included a de-identified subject ID, COVID-19 status, age in years and sex. The repertoires were released in a freely available public database intended as a resource for research on the immune response to SARS-CoV-2. HLA class I and class II types, where available, came from metadata supplied by the sample provider rather than from assay-based typing. The prospective study material was composed of cDNA or gDNA derived from T cells, B-cell-depleted T cells, or PBMCs.

Each collaborating institution followed its own protocols to collect whole blood in K2EDTA tubes. For TCRbeta analysis, collaborators shipped samples in one of three forms: frozen whole blood, isolated PBMCs, or DNA extracted from either of those sample types. What the authors observed across the whole study: Clinical and demographic metadata were provided uncurated, with the amount varying by source and participant.

V is cut back by 5 bases and J by 4 bases, with 8 bases in the junction unmatched. CDR1 and CDR2, per the germline V gene, are SGHAT and FQNNGV. The CDR3 covers 15 residues, taking in both the cysteine and the phenylalanine. Only the CDR3 region is kept as DNA, spanning 45 bases read in frame from base 1. This receptor was identified in an older woman with active or convalescent COVID-19. The sequencing sample was made of peripheral blood. The chain is assembled from TRBV11-2 and TRBJ2-1; 7 central bases correspond to TRBD1. The nucleotides are TGTGCCAGCAGCCTACAGGGGTCCCCTTACAATGAGCAGTTCTTC. Translation gives CASSLQGSPYNEQFF.